The rows below give T cell receptor beta chains drawn from one sample of a study of blood T cell repertoires in COVID-19. Data came from immunoSEQ multiplex PCR; TCRdb stores just in-frame clones and leaves some out. The sample lists about 170,000 clones, 86% occurring once. Sample: peripheral blood. The receptors were gathered from a woman aged 55-69 years with COVID-19, enrolled during active disease. The CDR3 runs from the conserved cysteine through the conserved F or W. Fields, in order: CDR3 protein, V gene, J gene, clone size. Clone size appears in some rows only: once, few, many, or a class for an expanded clone.

CDR3 protein: CASSPWSAGSSSNTNSPLHF; V gene: TRBV18; J gene: TRBJ1-6; clone size: NA
CDR3 protein: CASSLGQVAKNIQYF; V gene: TRBV18; J gene: TRBJ2-4; clone size: NA
CDR3 protein: CASSLVARGGAFF; V gene: TRBV12-3/TRBV12-4; J gene: TRBJ1-1; clone size: NA
CDR3 protein: CASSRGSGSYEQYF; V gene: TRBV4-3; J gene: TRBJ2-7; clone size: NA
CDR3 protein: CASSRGGDQPQHF; V gene: TRBV18; J gene: TRBJ1-5; clone size: few
CDR3 protein: CASSQVRGQHNEQFF; V gene: TRBV4-2; J gene: TRBJ2-1; clone size: NA
CDR3 protein: CASSVGGGYGYTF; V gene: TRBV9; J gene: TRBJ1-2; clone size: NA
CDR3 protein: CASSTLTSGSISGANVLTF; V gene: TRBV27; J gene: TRBJ2-6; clone size: NA
CDR3 protein: CASSHGQSSNEKLFF; V gene: TRBV4-3; J gene: TRBJ1-4; clone size: NA
CDR3 protein: CAIRAGANGDTQYF; V gene: TRBV10-3; J gene: TRBJ2-3; clone size: NA
CDR3 protein: CASSLDRGINYGYTF; V gene: TRBV5-1; J gene: TRBJ1-2; clone size: NA
CDR3 protein: CAINGGTSGTGSTDTQYF; V gene: TRBV10-3; J gene: TRBJ2-3; clone size: NA
CDR3 protein: CASMEDSFRNQPQHF; V gene: TRBV2; J gene: TRBJ1-5; clone size: NA
CDR3 protein: CASAGSSYEQYF; V gene: TRBV6-5; J gene: TRBJ2-7; clone size: NA
CDR3 protein: CASSAAGARSYNSPLHF; V gene: TRBV5-4; J gene: TRBJ1-6; clone size: few
CDR3 protein: CASSKQGANYGYTF; V gene: TRBV19; J gene: TRBJ1-2; clone size: NA
CDR3 protein: CASSQDPKGRGRTGELFF; V gene: TRBV4-3; J gene: TRBJ2-2; clone size: NA
CDR3 protein: CASSGQGYNEQFF; V gene: TRBV7-2; J gene: TRBJ2-1; clone size: NA
CDR3 protein: CASSTWEISFFQTYEQYF; V gene: TRBV28; J gene: TRBJ2-7; clone size: NA
CDR3 protein: CASSWRLGGGRASADTQYF; V gene: TRBV5-6; J gene: TRBJ2-3; clone size: NA
CDR3 protein: CASSYPMTVNTEAFF; V gene: TRBV6-2/TRBV6-3; J gene: TRBJ1-1; clone size: NA
CDR3 protein: CASSESPGNEQFF; V gene: TRBV25-1; J gene: TRBJ2-1; clone size: NA
CDR3 protein: CASSFEARGSGSYNEQFF; V gene: TRBV27; J gene: TRBJ2-1; clone size: few
CDR3 protein: CASSIQGIENTEAFF; V gene: TRBV19; J gene: TRBJ1-1; clone size: NA